Below, 12 T cell receptor beta chains from the same sample are listed, as sequenced in a study of shared clonotypes between healthy human individuals. Generated by immunoSEQ multiplex PCR, the TCRdb table keeps only in-frame clones and is missing some. Of about 450,000 clones listed, less than 80% are singletons. The specimen sequenced was PBMCs. The receptor set was obtained from a woman aged 40-49 years in good health. Some clones in this sample may be carry-over from other donors' samples.

This clone was counted between two and nine times. The chain links TRBV27 to TRBJ1-1; D is possibly TRBD1 (5 bases). With 2 bases removed from V and 4 bases from J, the gap between germline ends came to 5 bases. Looked up from germline, CDR1 is MNHEY and CDR2 is SMNVEV (reference sequence). The CDR3 is 12 amino acids. This chain's CDR3 is CASSLRGTEAFF. DNA for the CDR3: TGTGCCAGCAGTTTAAGGGGCACTGAAGCTTTCTTT.

This rearrangement joins TRBV10-3 to TRBJ1-1, with TRBD1 as a possible D gene (5 bases). V lost 8 bases, J lost 1 base, and 8 bases lay in between. Germline V CDR1 and CDR2: ENHRY, SYGVKD. This CDR3 spans 12 amino acids. CDR3 loop: CAIGGGNTEAFF. The CDR3, as DNA: TGTGCCATCGGGGGGGGGAACACTGAAGCTTTCTTT.

The chain links TRBV7-9 to TRBJ1-1, with D possibly TRBD1 on 6 matching bases. The V end lost 7 bases, the J end lost 6 bases, and 15 bases lay between the germline ends. The CDR3 extends over 13 amino acids. In germline, CDR1 is SEHNR, CDR2 FQNEAQ (reference sequence). CDR3 residues: CASTVIQGAEAFF. CDR3 bases: TGTGCCAGCACCGTAATACAGGGAGCTGAAGCTTTCTTT.

A few counts support this clone. The V gene is TRBV7-2, the J gene TRBJ2-6, with D maybe TRBD1 (6 bases). This CDR3 spans 14 amino acids. V lost 4 bases and J lost 2, with 6 bases in between. Per the germline V gene, CDR1 is SGHTA and CDR2 is FQGNSA. The CDR3 is CASSSGAGANVLTF. CDR3 DNA: TGTGCCAGCAGCTCAGGGGCTGGGGCCAACGTCCTGACTTTC.

On this clone: A far more abundant clone sits one base away, making this likely a read error. The V gene is TRBV30, the J gene TRBJ2-2; 11 nucleotides align to TRBD2. Germline V gene sequence: CDR1 GTSNPN, CDR2 SVGIG (reference sequence). The CDR3 consists of 17 residues. The J segment lost 7 bases and the V segment lost 7 bases, leaving 17 bases of the junction unmatched. The CDR3: CASNPTSGMVRIGELFF. In nucleotides, the CDR3 is TGTGCCTCAAACCCGACTAGCGGGATGGTTCGCATCGGGGAGCTGTTTTTT.

The rearrangement links TRBV6-5 to TRBJ1-1; no reliable D call. The CDR3 is 13 amino acids. CDR1 and CDR2 (germline): MNHEY, SVGAGI. V lost 2 bases and J lost 7, with 11 bases in between. CDR3 DNA sequence: TGTGCCAGCAGTTACGGGGAGCTGGGTGAAGCTTTCTTT. It yields the protein CASSYGELGEAFF.

V usage is TRBV28 and J usage is TRBJ1-1; D may be TRBD1 (5 bases). V was clipped by 4 bases and J by 1 base, with 10 bases between them. Germline loops: CDR1 MDHEN, CDR2 SYDVKM. The CDR3 loop spans 14 amino acids. Here the CDR3 reads CASSYRGENTEAFF. CDR3 nucleotides: TGTGCCAGCAGTTACCGAGGGGAGAACACTGAAGCTTTCTTT. Supplemented by reference TRBV28 and TRBJ1-1, the full variable domain reads DVKVTQSSRYLVKRTGEKVFLECVQDMDHENMFWYRQDPGLGLRLIYFSYDVKMKEKGDIPEGYSVSREKKERFSLILESASTNQTSMYLCASSYRGENTEAFFGQGTRLTVV.

The V gene is TRBV11-2, the J gene TRBJ1-1; D gene uncertain. With 3 bases removed from V and 0 bases from J, the gap between germline ends came to 8 bases. The CDR3 length is 14 residues. Per the germline V gene, CDR1 is SGHAT and CDR2 is FQNNGV. The chain's CDR3 is CASSLFHMNTEAFF. CDR3 DNA sequence: TGTGCCAGCAGCTTGTTTCATATGAACACTGAAGCTTTCTTT.

The rearrangement uses TRBV7-3 and TRBJ2-5; TRBD2 might be the D (6 bases). The CDR3 runs 21 residues. CDR1 is SGHTA and CDR2 is FQGTGA in the germline V gene. With 0 bases removed from V and 3 bases from J, the gap between germline ends came to 29 bases. The CDR3 sequence: CASSLTWLALKVVHAEETQYF. The CDR3 region has the DNA TGTGCCAGCAGCTTAACTTGGCTAGCGCTCAAGGTAGTCCATGCGGAAGAGACCCAGTACTTC. Full variable domain (missing parts from reference TRBV7-3 and TRBJ2-5): GAGVSQTPSNKVTEKGKYVELRCDPISGHTALYWYRQSLGQGPEFLIYFQGTGAADDSGLPNDRFFAVRPEGSVSTLKIQRTERGDSAVYLCASSLTWLALKVVHAEETQYFGPGTRLLVL.

This clone was seen ten or more times. The CDR3 DNA sequence: TGTGCCAGCAGTCGTCTCCGGGACAGGGGCCTGACGAACACCGGGGAGCTGTTTTTT. Its protein is CASSRLRDRGLTNTGELFF. J is TRBJ2-2 and V is TRBV28; TRBD1 agrees at 10 bases. The CDR3 spans 19 residues. V lost 5 bases to trimming and J lost 0 bases; unmatched junction nucleotides: 12. Germline V gene sequence: CDR1 MDHEN, CDR2 SYDVKM.

The CDR3 nucleotides read TGTGCCAGCAGTTCTCTGGGACTAGCGGGTTCAGAGACCCAGTACTTC. Translated: CASSSLGLAGSETQYF. This chain connects TRBV6-5 to TRBJ2-5; TRBD2 agrees at 12 bases. In germline, CDR1 is MNHEY, CDR2 SVGAGI. The V segment lost 4 bases and the J segment 4 bases; nucleotides outside the gene matches: 7. This CDR3 has 16 residues.

This clone was seen at least ten times. The same CDR3 is also encoded by other DNA sequences in this sample. The chain recombines TRBV30 with TRBJ1-1; D gene uncertain. The germline V gene has CDR1 GTSNPN and CDR2 SVGIG (reference sequence). This CDR3 is built from 16 residues. With 3 bases removed from V and 7 bases from J, the gap between germline ends came to 24 bases. This chain's CDR3 is CAWRPKLGPGGDEAFF. For the CDR3, the DNA is TGTGCCTGGAGGCCGAAGTTAGGACCCGGCGGGGATGAAGCTTTCTTT.